This TCR beta chain was sequenced during a study of blood T cell repertoires in COVID-19. Whole-study context: Samples representing acute and convalescent COVID-19 were sourced from the United States, Italy and Spain. PBMCs, B-cell-depleted T cells, or T cells provided the cDNA or gDNA that made up the material.

Original processing methods: By means of reference gene primer amplification, nucleated cell counts were estimated. Data came from immunoSEQ multiplex PCR; TCRdb stores just in-frame clones and leaves some out. The D gene and trimming were derived from the DNA, and the V and J assignments and clone size from that table. The table shows some 60,000 clones, with under 95% occurring only once. This TCR was sampled from a human donor in a cohort sampled during active COVID-19. The sample comprised peripheral blood.

The CDR3 region is CASSQDSGMPQLGYTF. CDR3 coding DNA: TGTGCCAGCAGCCAAGATTCAGGGATGCCACAGCTGGGCTACACCTTC. V usage is TRBV3-1 (or the pseudogene TRBV3-2) and J usage is TRBJ1-2, with D possibly TRBD1 on 5 matching bases. V lost 0 bases and J lost 8, with 19 bases in between. The CDR3 has 16 residues. Germline values: CDR1 LGHDT, CDR2 YNNKEL (reference sequence).